This entry is about one T cell receptor (beta chain). Its antigen is unidentified. The table came from immunoSEQ multiplex PCR; TCRdb's copy has only in-frame clones and leaves some out. The table records tens of thousands of clones, 70% to 90% of them present only once. The data are from a study of T cells in narcolepsy. Looking at the study overall: Patients with NT1 or NT2 and healthy control donors were enrolled. Notes on the study in general: Autoreactive clone sequences were missing from some blood memory CD4+ repertoires. Healthy controls reportedly lacked the autoreactive clonotypes serially found in patients' blood. HCRT-specific and TRIB2-specific autoreactive clonotypes appeared among same-patient CSF and blood CD4+ clonotypes.

The germline CDR1 and CDR2 sequences are KGHSH and LQKENI. V was trimmed by 3 bases and J by 6 bases, leaving 12 bases between them. This CDR3 is built from 14 residues. Specimen: CD45RA- memory CD4+ T cells from PBMCs. J is TRBJ1-5 and V is TRBV18, with D tentatively TRBD1 (5 bases). The sequence derives from a human donor with narcolepsy. CDR3 residues: CASSPTEKGQPQHF. Written as DNA, the CDR3 is TGTGCCAGCTCACCGACAGAAAAGGGTCAGCCCCAGCATTTT.